The 32 T cell receptor beta chains below were found in one sample sequenced in a study of blood T cells in healthy people across ages. Combining a sample-barcoded 5' primer with a J-beta primer mix, a second PCR ran for roughly 7 to 11 cycles. TCRdb analysed the 5' RACE reads with MiXCR anew, one entry per CDR3 protein. The sample holds around 800,000 distinct CDR3 sequences; around two thirds are singletons and the top ten take 25% to 35%. Sequencing input: blood. These receptors all stem from a young man in good health.

This chain uses TRBV10-3 with TRBJ1-4; TRBD1 might be the D (6 bases). V was shortened by 8 bases and J by 1 base, with 8 bases between the two germline ends. CDR3 length equals 13 residues. The germline CDR1 and CDR2 sequences are ENHRY and SYGVKD. The CDR3 protein is CAISQGTNEKLFF. The DNA for the CDR3 is TGTGCCATCTCACAGGGAACTAATGAAAAACTGTTTTTT.

J is TRBJ2-1 and V is TRBV6-5; no clear D gene. Germline loops: CDR1 MNHEY, CDR2 SVGAGI. The CDR3 covers 17 residues. V lost 2 bases and J 0 bases, leaving 14 bases between the germline ends. This CDR3 reads CASSYVGIQSSYNEQFF. Written as DNA, the CDR3 is TGTGCCAGCAGTTACGTGGGGATTCAGAGCTCCTACAATGAGCAGTTCTTC.

The V gene is TRBV9, the J gene TRBJ2-5; D remains unclear. Germline V gene data show CDR1 as SGDLS and CDR2 as YYNGEE. V lost 0 bases and J lost 4, with 7 bases in between. The CDR3 length is 13 residues. The CDR3 DNA sequence: TGTGCCAGCAGCGTAGGCCGGCCAGAGACCCAGTACTTC. It translates to CASSVGRPETQYF. The whole variable domain, filled in from reference TRBV9 and TRBJ2-5, reads DSGVTQTPKHLITATGQRVTLRCSPRSGDLSVYWYQQSLDQGLQFLIQYYNGEERAKGNILERFSAQQFPDLHSELNLSSLELGDSALYFCASSVGRPETQYFGPGTRLLVL.

The genes are TRBV6-5 and TRBJ1-1, with 7 bases lining up with TRBD1. Losses at the gene ends were 0 bases for V and 0 bases for J; bases not matched to a gene: 4. Per germline, CDR1 MNHEY and CDR2 SVGAGI. This CDR3 comprises 16 residues. CDR3 region: CASSYSVTGVNTEAFF. In DNA form, the CDR3 reads TGTGCCAGCAGTTACTCGGTAACAGGGGTGAACACTGAAGCTTTCTTT.

This chain's CDR3 is CASSETGPAYEQYF. The CDR3 DNA is TGTGCCAGCAGTGAAACCGGTCCGGCCTACGAGCAGTACTTC. The chain uses TRBV2 and TRBJ2-7; D remains unclear. Trimming shortened V by 2 bases and J by 2 bases, and 10 bases separated the two germline ends. CDR1 is SNHLY and CDR2 is FYNNEI in the germline V gene. The CDR3 has 14 amino acids. The full variable domain, in which reference TRBV2 and TRBJ2-7 provide the parts outside the CDR3, is EPEVTQTPSHQVTQMGQEVILRCVPISNHLYFYWYRQILGQKVEFLVSFYNNEISEKSEIFDDQFSVERPDGSNFTLKIRSTKLEDSAMYFCASSETGPAYEQYFGPGTRLTVT.

This sequence joins TRBV12-3 or TRBV12-4 and TRBJ1-2; TRBD1 matches 7 bases. V trimming: 6 bases; J trimming: 8 bases; junction bases outside the gene matches: 6. The CDR3 consists of 12 residues. The CDR3 DNA reads as TGTGCCAGCAGACAGGGGTCGCGGGGCTACACCTTC. Its translation: CASRQGSRGYTF.

There are a few counts of this clonotype. The V call is TRBV9, the J call TRBJ2-1; no reliable D call. Trimming took off 0 bases at V and 9 bases at J, with 10 bases between the two ends. Germline V gives CDR1 SGDLS, CDR2 YYNGEE. The CDR3 covers 13 residues. This chain's CDR3 is CASSVVGASEQFF. CDR3 DNA sequence: TGTGCCAGCAGCGTAGTTGGAGCGTCTGAGCAGTTCTTC.

The CDR3 loop reads CASPPPPGAIAGNIQYF. The CDR3 nucleotides read TGTGCCAGCCCTCCCCCCCCGGGCGCGATAGCCGGGAACATTCAGTACTTC. V is TRBV7-6 and J is TRBJ2-4; D is ambiguous. Germline CDR1 SGHVS, CDR2 FNYEAQ. This CDR3 has 17 residues. V was cut by 8 bases and J by 7 bases, with 27 bases left in between.

The gene calls are TRBV9 and TRBJ2-7; D uncertain. This CDR3 has 13 residues. V gave up 1 base and J gave up 6 bases, with 11 bases separating them. Looked up from germline, CDR1 is SGDLS and CDR2 is YYNGEE. The CDR3 sequence: CASSVLLVSEQYF. For the CDR3, the DNA is TGTGCCAGCAGCGTACTTCTAGTTTCCGAGCAGTACTTC.

V usage is TRBV6-2 or TRBV6-3 and J usage is TRBJ2-7, with 7 bases aligning to TRBD1. Trimming cost V 4 bases and J 4 bases; bases outside gene matches: 10. The CDR3 has 15 residues. Germline CDR1 and CDR2: MNHEY and SVGEGT. The CDR3 nucleotides read TGTGCCAGCAGTTCCCCGACAGGGTGGAGATACGAGCAGTACTTC. It codes for CASSSPTGWRYEQYF.

Note on this clonotype: A junction end diverges from the germline sequence, so it may reflect a read error. The chain recombines TRBV9 with TRBJ2-7; 10 bases map to TRBD1. From germline, CDR1 is SGDLS and CDR2 YYNGEE. This CDR3 comprises 14 residues. Written as DNA, the CDR3 is TGTGCCAGCAGCGCTCGGACAGGGGGTTACGGGCAGTACTTC. This sequence encodes CASSARTGGYGQYF.

The rearrangement joins TRBV6-5 to TRBJ2-1; tentative D call: TRBD1 (5 bases). With 6 bases removed from V and 7 bases from J, the gap between germline ends came to 13 bases. The V gene's germline CDR1 is MNHEY and CDR2 SVGAGI. The CDR3 extends over 13 amino acids. CDR3 amino acids: CASRIPQGNEQFF. Here the CDR3 DNA reads TGTGCCAGCAGAATCCCGCAGGGAAATGAGCAGTTCTTC.

This chain uses TRBV20-1 with TRBJ2-1; no clear D. Trimming left V 0 bases short and J 12 bases short, with 15 bases between. This CDR3 has 13 residues. Per germline, CDR1 DFQATT and CDR2 SNEGSKA (reference sequence). The CDR3 loop is CSARESPDAPQFF. DNA of the CDR3: TGCAGTGCTAGAGAATCCCCGGATGCTCCGCAGTTCTTC.

The genes are TRBV27 and TRBJ2-3, with 7 bases fitting TRBD1. The CDR3 loop spans 19 amino acids. Germline V gene sequence: CDR1 MNHEY, CDR2 SMNVEV (reference sequence). The V and J ends lost 5 bases and 0 bases, in that order; junction bases with no gene match: 17. The CDR3 sequence is CASSPRDRGFIASTDTQYF. In nucleotides, the CDR3 is TGTGCCAGCAGTCCCCGGGACAGAGGTTTCATTGCTAGCACAGATACGCAGTATTTT.

The CDR3 bases are TGTGCCACCAGCAGATGGGACAGGGTGTACGAGCAGTACTTC. Translating it yields CATSRWDRVYEQYF. The chain recombines TRBV15 with TRBJ2-7, with 9 bases matching TRBD1. The CDR3 is 14 residues long. The ends lost 2 bases at V and 4 bases at J; junction bases unmatched: 3. CDR1 is LNHNV and CDR2 is YYDKDF in the germline V gene (reference sequence).

The gene calls are TRBV27 and TRBJ2-3, with no clear D. There are 13 residues in the CDR3. V lost 4 bases to trimming and J lost 2 bases, with 7 bases between them. Germline CDR1 MNHEY, CDR2 SMNVEV (reference sequence). As DNA, the CDR3 is TGTGCCAGCAGTTCGGAGAACACAGATACGCAGTATTTT. Translating it yields CASSSENTDTQYF.

This clonotype was detected a few times. This chain links TRBV4-2 with TRBJ2-1; 8 bases line up with TRBD2. Germline CDR1 LGHNA, CDR2 YNFKEQ. V lost 5 bases and J lost 1; bases outside the gene matches: 7. This CDR3 region has 16 residues. As DNA, the CDR3 is TGTGCCAGCAGCGCTTCCGGGACTAGTTCCTACAATGAGCAGTTCTTC. It encodes CASSASGTSSYNEQFF.

This clonotype is a singleton in its sample. The chain carries TRBV15 and TRBJ2-1; tentatively, D is TRBD2 (6 bases). This CDR3 has 16 residues. V lost 2 bases, J lost 0 bases, and 11 bases lay in between. Germline CDR1 is LNHNV and CDR2 is YYDKDF (reference sequence). CDR3 amino acids: CATSRPGGGSYNEQFF. The CDR3 nucleotides are TGTGCCACCAGCAGACCCGGGGGAGGCTCCTACAATGAGCAGTTCTTC.

This clonotype was detected many times. The chain uses TRBV11-3 and TRBJ2-3; 10 bases line up with TRBD1. J gave up 6 bases and V 2 bases, and 5 bases lay outside the gene matches. The CDR3 runs to 15 residues. The germline V gene has CDR1 SGHNT and CDR2 YENEEA. The CDR3 sequence: CASSLYGTGDDTQYF. CDR3 in DNA: TGTGCCAGCAGCTTATACGGGACAGGGGACGATACGCAGTATTTT.

This clonotype was seen once. The chain carries TRBV29-1 and TRBJ2-1; the D gene is possibly TRBD1 (7 bases). Germline V gives CDR1 SQVTM, CDR2 ANQGSEA. V was trimmed by 7 bases and J by 6 bases, leaving 16 bases between them. The CDR3 is made up of 13 amino acids. CDR3 sequence: CSAMTGTLNEQFF. In DNA, the CDR3 is TGCAGCGCTATGACAGGGACTCTCAATGAGCAGTTCTTC.

A note on this clonotype: The junction does not match germline at one end; this may be a read error. The chain uses TRBV5-1 and TRBJ2-3, with 8 bases fitting TRBD1. CDR1 and CDR2 (germline): SGHRS, YFSETQ. The CDR3 loop spans 14 amino acids. This CDR3 reads CASGLGQETDTQYF. The CDR3, as DNA: TGCGCCAGCGGCTTGGGACAGGAAACAGATACGCAGTATTTT. Looking up the rest from reference TRBV5-1 and TRBJ2-3 gives the full variable domain: KAGVTQTPRYLIKTRGQQVTLSCSPISGHRSVSWYQQTPGQGLQFLFEYFSETQRNKGNFPGRFSGRQFSNSRSEMNVSTLELGDSALYLCASGLGQETDTQYFGPGTRLTVL.

This clonotype turned up a few times. This chain connects TRBV20-1 to TRBJ1-2; D gene uncertain. Germline V CDR1 and CDR2: DFQATT, SNEGSKA (reference sequence). The CDR3 has 12 amino acids. The V and J ends lost 0 bases and 4 bases respectively, with 6 bases between them. The CDR3: CSAREGSYGYTF. CDR3 in DNA: TGCAGTGCTAGAGAGGGTAGCTATGGCTACACCTTC.

This rearrangement joins TRBV4-2 to TRBJ2-3; D uncertain. Germline CDR1 is LGHNA and CDR2 is YNFKEQ. The CDR3 is 18 amino acids. V was trimmed by 0 bases and J by 0 bases, leaving 16 bases between them. CDR3 coding DNA: TGTGCCAGCAGCCAAGATCAGCCTGTGATGGGAAGCACAGATACGCAGTATTTT. This translates into CASSQDQPVMGSTDTQYF.

V gene TRBV18 combines with J gene TRBJ2-5, with D hard to call. The V end lost 1 base, the J end lost 3 bases, and 3 bases lay between the germline ends. CDR3 size: 12 residues. CDR1 is KGHSH and CDR2 is LQKENI in the germline V gene. In DNA, the CDR3 is TGTGCCAGCTCACCACGAGAAGAGACCCAGTACTTC. Protein product: CASSPREETQYF.

J is TRBJ1-1 and V is TRBV20-1; TRBD1 might be the D (5 bases). Germline V CDR1 and CDR2: DFQATT, SNEGSKA (reference sequence). V lost 3 bases and J lost 8, with 10 bases in between. CDR3 length equals 11 residues. This chain's CDR3 is CSASVGLEAFF. For the CDR3, the DNA is TGCAGTGCTAGTGTGGGACTGGAAGCTTTCTTT.

This clonotype was observed a few times. The chain recombines TRBV3-1 with TRBJ2-3, with 9 bases fitting TRBD1. Germline V gene sequence: CDR1 LGHDT, CDR2 YNNKEL (reference sequence). The junction had 7 bases not matched to a gene; V was cut back by 4 bases and J by 8 bases. The CDR3 totals 14 residues. Here the CDR3 DNA reads TGTGCCAGCAGCCCGGACAGGGGTATCGGTACGCAGTATTTT. This encodes CASSPDRGIGTQYF.

The CDR3 nucleotides are TGTGCCAGCAGTGAATATGGAAGTGTCTCTACTTCGCCTGAAGCTTTCTTT. It specifies CASSEYGSVSTSPEAFF. This chain links TRBV25-1 with TRBJ1-1, with D unresolved. The CDR3 length is 17 residues. Trimming took 0 bases from V and 6 from J, leaving 20 bases between them. The germline CDR1 and CDR2 sequences are MGHDK and SYGVNS.

CDR3 amino acids: CSVVWTGNQPQHF. DNA of the CDR3: TGCAGCGTTGTGTGGACAGGCAATCAGCCCCAGCATTTT. The gene calls are TRBV29-1 and TRBJ1-5; D perhaps matches TRBD1 (6 bases). Germline V gene data show CDR1 as SQVTM and CDR2 as ANQGSEA. Trimming left V 4 bases short and J 2 bases short, with 9 bases between. CDR3 size: 13 residues. The full variable domain, rest sourced from reference TRBV29-1 and TRBJ1-5, is SAVISQKPSRDICQRGTSLTIQCQVDSQVTMMFWYRQQPGQSLTLIATANQGSEATYESGFVIDKFPISRPNLTFSTLTVSNMSPEDSSIYLCSVVWTGNQPQHFGDGTRLSIL.

Only a few counts were recorded for this clonotype. This chain links TRBV6-5 with TRBJ2-4, with TRBD1 matching over 7 bases. The tail of the sequence fits TRBJ2-7 better, so the J call may be wrong. From germline, CDR1 is MNHEY and CDR2 SVGAGI. The CDR3 contains 14 residues. CDR3 protein: CASSSTGSLYEQYF. The CDR3 region has the DNA TGTGCCAGCAGTTCGACAGGGTCGCTCTACGAGCAGTACTTC.

The table lists this clonotype with a count of one. The gene calls are TRBV4-3 and TRBJ1-4, with 7 positions matching TRBD1. The CDR3 runs 14 residues. Losses at the gene ends were 7 bases for V and 8 bases for J; bases not matched to a gene: 10. Germline CDR1 reads LGHNA; CDR2 reads YSLEER. The CDR3 is CASNPRQGGEKLFF. CDR3 coding DNA: TGCGCCAGCAACCCCCGACAGGGAGGGGAAAAACTGTTTTTT.

This clonotype was recorded a few times. V is TRBV15 and J is TRBJ2-1; 7 nucleotides match TRBD1. The V and J ends lost 4 bases and 5 bases, in that order; junction bases with no gene match: 5. The CDR3 spans 14 residues. Germline V lookup: CDR1 LNHNV, CDR2 YYDKDF (reference sequence). The CDR3 DNA follows: TGTGCCACCAGCAAGACAGGGCCTAACAATGAGCAGTTCTTC. This gives the protein CATSKTGPNNEQFF.

This chain links TRBV4-3 with TRBJ1-2, with D uncertain. Germline assignment: CDR1 LGHNA and CDR2 YSLEER. This CDR3 has 15 residues. V was trimmed by 0 bases and J by 5 bases, leaving 13 bases between them. As DNA, the CDR3 is TGCGCCAGCAGCCAAGACCTCGCGCAGTCGTATGGCTACACCTTC. Its translation is CASSQDLAQSYGYTF.